This T cell receptor beta chain was obtained from a study of blood T cell repertoires in COVID-19. Only in-frame clones appear in the TCRdb table, and some are missing; sequencing was by immunoSEQ multiplex PCR. The sample gives tens of thousands of clones, about 73% of which show up once; roughly 5.6% is in the top ten. The sequence derives from a man in his fifties with active or convalescent COVID-19. The sequenced sample was peripheral blood.

The CDR3 sequence: CASSLMGADNYGYTF. CDR3 bases: TGTGCCAGCAGCTTAATGGGCGCAGACAACTATGGCTACACCTTC. J is TRBJ1-2 and V is TRBV7-3; D remains unclear. The V end was cut by 1 base, the J end by 2 bases, with 11 bases between. Germline values: CDR1 SGHTA, CDR2 FQGTGA. The CDR3 has 15 amino acids.